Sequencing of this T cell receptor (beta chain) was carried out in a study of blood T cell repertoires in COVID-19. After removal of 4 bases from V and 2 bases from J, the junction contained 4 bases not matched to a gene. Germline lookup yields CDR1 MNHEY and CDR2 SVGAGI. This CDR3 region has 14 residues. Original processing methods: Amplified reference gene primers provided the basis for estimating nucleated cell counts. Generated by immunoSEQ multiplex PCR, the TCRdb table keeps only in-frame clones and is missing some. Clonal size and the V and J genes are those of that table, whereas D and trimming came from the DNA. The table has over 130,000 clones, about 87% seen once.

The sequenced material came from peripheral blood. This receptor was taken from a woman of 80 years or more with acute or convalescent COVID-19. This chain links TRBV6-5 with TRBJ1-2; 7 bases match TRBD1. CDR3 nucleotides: TGTGCCAGCAGTTCCCGGACAGGCAACTATGGCTACACCTTC. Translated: CASSSRTGNYGYTF.